What follows is one T cell receptor (beta chain) and its context. It has no known antigen specificity. No per-base quality is available; no much larger clone lies one base away. Taken from cysteine to phenylalanine, the CDR3 has 15 residues. Only the CDR3 portion is preserved as DNA: 45 bases, with reading frame beginning at the first base. V is trimmed back by 4 bases and J by 1 base, and the junction contains 6 bases that no gene match accounts for. The germline V gene encodes CDR1 SGHDN and CDR2 FVKESK. The collaborating institutions used their own protocols to collect whole blood in K2EDTA tubes. For TCRbeta analysis, collaborators shipped samples as frozen whole blood, isolated PBMCs, or DNA extracted from either of those sample types. The data are from a study of blood T cell repertoires in COVID-19 (dated by TCRdb to 2018 to 2021). For context, the study as a whole: The collaborator samples originated in the United States, Italy and Spain and spanned the acute and convalescent phases of COVID-19. The prospective study material was composed of cDNA or gDNA derived from T cells, B-cell-depleted T cells, or PBMCs. Deeply sampled blood TCRbeta repertoires from subjects exposed to, actively infected with, or recovered from COVID-19 were included in the dataset. The repertoires were made available in a free public database intended to serve as a resource for research on the immune response to SARS-CoV-2. The samples were drawn from two sources: the first 160 participants of the ongoing ImmuneRACE study, and 1,200 or so subjects contributed by 6 global collaborators. A de-identified subject ID, COVID-19 status, age in years and sex were almost always included in the sample metadata. Where available, HLA class I and class II types were taken from metadata supplied by the sample provider and were not determined by assay-based typing. Results the study describes overall, beyond this receptor: How much clinical and demographic metadata was included differed by source and by participant, and the metadata was provided uncurated.

TCRbeta CDR3 regions were amplified from genomic DNA using the immunoSEQ Assay, a bias-controlled multiplex PCR. Per the original workflow: The number of nucleated cells in each sample was estimated by amplification of reference gene primers within the assay. To quantify the absolute abundance of each unique TCRbeta CDR3 rearrangement, sequence reads were collapsed and filtered. Productive Simpson clonality was computed per sample as the square root of Simpson's diversity index over productive rearrangements. What TCRdb holds here is the immuneACCESS table cut down to in-frame rearrangements. Part of the clones is not present; checked against another copy, under half of the missing clones reflect an unresolved V gene, and the others are unexplained. The D gene and trimming were derived from the DNA, and the V and J assignments and clone size from that table. Present in this sample are 37,000 or so clones, about 88% of which were seen just once. In total, the top ten clones hold roughly 10% of the sample.

The TCR was taken from a man between 60 and 75 years old with active COVID-19. The chain was built from TRBV14 and TRBJ1-2; 7 bases in the junction line up with TRBD1. What was sequenced was peripheral blood. The CDR3 reads CASSPRDRYNYGYTF. The DNA sequence is as follows: TGTGCCAGCAGCCCCCGGGACAGATATAACTATGGCTACACCTTC.